This paragraph covers one T cell receptor beta chain sequence. The antigen remains undetermined. This sample is part of a study of T cells in pancreatic ductal adenocarcinoma. Study results and limitations: Compared with tumor, blood showed more total productive templates and roughly 8-fold more clonotypes.

The CDR3 length is 13 residues. The V gene's germline CDR1 is KGHSH and CDR2 LQKENI. Trimming at V came to 8 bases and at J to 4 bases, leaving 6 bases not matched to a gene. The protocol was immunoSEQ multiplex PCR, while the TCRdb copy is restricted to in-frame clones and leaves out a portion. The profile shows approximately 9,400 clones, 67% of them singletons. Selected pancreatic ductal adenocarcinoma patients had undergone surgery without neoadjuvant therapy. The material sequenced was pancreatic tumor tissue. J is TRBJ1-2 and V is TRBV18, with TRBD1 matching over 8 bases. The clonotype comes from a human donor with pancreatic ductal adenocarcinoma. CDR3 residues: CASQQQGAYGYTF. In DNA, the CDR3 is TGTGCCAGCCAACAGCAGGGGGCCTATGGCTACACCTTC. Drawing the rest from reference TRBV18 and TRBJ1-2, the complete variable domain is NAGVMQNPRHLVRRRGQEARLRCSPMKGHSHVYWYRQLPEEGLKFMVYLQKENIIDESGMPKERFSAEFPKEGPSILRIQQVVRGDSAAYFCASQQQGAYGYTFGSGTRLTVV.